The 30 T cell receptor beta chains below come from one sample, sequenced in a study of blood T cell repertoires in COVID-19. Only in-frame clones appear in the TCRdb table, and some are missing; sequencing was by immunoSEQ multiplex PCR. The sample lists approximately 150,000 clones; more than 85% were seen once. The specimen sequenced was peripheral blood. All receptors come from a woman aged 80 or over with COVID-19, enrolled during active disease.

The V call is TRBV4-2, the J call TRBJ2-7; a weak D match, TRBD2 (5 bases). In germline, CDR1 is LGHNA, CDR2 YNFKEQ. V was cut by 2 bases and J by 4 bases, with 9 bases left in between. This CDR3 has 13 amino acids. CDR3 region: CASSQLAGYEQYF. The CDR3 DNA reads TGTGCCAGCAGCCAATTGGCGGGTTACGAGCAGTACTTC.

This chain connects TRBV28 to TRBJ2-4; TRBD1 matches at 7 bases. Germline V lookup: CDR1 MDHEN, CDR2 SYDVKM. There are 14 residues in the CDR3. The J segment lost 7 bases and the V segment lost 5 bases, leaving 8 bases of the junction unmatched. CDR3 DNA sequence: TGTGCCAGCAGTGAAGGGACAGCAAATAACATTCAGTACTTC. It specifies CASSEGTANNIQYF.

The chain is built from TRBV9 and TRBJ2-3, with 12 bases lining up with TRBD2. Germline V gives CDR1 SGDLS, CDR2 YYNGEE. The CDR3 is 16 amino acids. Trimming at V came to 4 bases and at J to 2 bases, leaving 5 bases not matched to a gene. Written as DNA, the CDR3 is TGTGCCAGCAGCCTCCTAGCGGGAGGGACCACAGATACGCAGTATTTT. This translates into CASSLLAGGTTDTQYF.

The chain joins TRBV5-4 to TRBJ2-1; 10 bases fit TRBD2. V lost 4 bases, J lost 7 bases, and 14 bases stayed unmatched. CDR1 and CDR2 from the germline V gene are SGHNT and YYREEE (reference sequence). CDR3 length: 17 amino acids. CDR3 in DNA: TGTGCCAGCAGCAGAGGTCTAGCGGGAGATCAGGGTAATGAGCAGTTCTTC. Protein: CASSRGLAGDQGNEQFF.

This chain uses TRBV7-9 with TRBJ1-2; D not resolved. CDR1 and CDR2 from the germline V gene are SEHNR and FQNEAQ (reference sequence). This CDR3 contains 12 residues. The V and J ends lost 3 bases and 8 bases respectively, with 10 bases between them. CDR3 in amino acids: CASSLPSAGYTF. The DNA for the CDR3 is TGTGCCAGCAGCTTGCCCTCTGCGGGCTACACCTTC.

The V call is TRBV12-3 or TRBV12-4, the J call TRBJ1-5, with D hard to call. The length of the CDR3 is 13 residues. Trimming stripped 5 bases from V and 4 bases from J, with 9 bases between. The CDR3 reads CASSITENQPQHF. The CDR3 bases are TGTGCCAGCAGTATTACAGAAAATCAGCCCCAGCATTTT.

The V and J genes are TRBV18 and TRBJ1-1, with D maybe TRBD1 (5 bases). Per germline, CDR1 KGHSH and CDR2 LQKENI. Trimming stripped 0 bases from V and 0 bases from J, with 8 bases between. CDR3 size: 15 residues. The CDR3 here is CASSPPGRVNTEAFF. The CDR3 DNA reads TGTGCCAGCTCACCACCGGGCAGGGTGAACACTGAAGCTTTCTTT.

This chain uses TRBV6-5 with TRBJ1-4; D is possibly TRBD1 (5 bases). Per germline, CDR1 MNHEY and CDR2 SVGAGI. The CDR3 runs to 13 residues. Trimming stripped 9 bases from V and 3 bases from J, with 11 bases between. In DNA form, the CDR3 reads TGTGCCAGTTACAAGGGGTCTAATGAAAAACTGTTTTTT. Translation: CASYKGSNEKLFF.

The rearrangement joins TRBV2 to TRBJ2-5; no reliable D call. The germline gives CDR1 SNHLY, CDR2 FYNNEI. The CDR3 is 13 residues long. V was trimmed by 1 base and J by 5 bases, leaving 8 bases between them. The CDR3 region has the DNA TGTGCCAGCAGTGAAGGACTCGGGGAGACCCAGTACTTC. It encodes CASSEGLGETQYF. Full variable domain (remainder filled in from reference TRBV2 and TRBJ2-5): EPEVTQTPSHQVTQMGQEVILRCVPISNHLYFYWYRQILGQKVEFLVSFYNNEISEKSEIFDDQFSVERPDGSNFTLKIRSTKLEDSAMYFCASSEGLGETQYFGPGTRLLVL.

A note on this clone: The same CDR3 also results from other DNA sequences found in this sample. The chain recombines TRBV28 with TRBJ1-1; D remains unclear. The CDR3 consists of 14 residues. Looked up from germline, CDR1 is MDHEN and CDR2 is SYDVKM. The V end lost 8 bases, the J end lost 0 bases, and 13 bases lay between the germline ends. The CDR3 sequence is CASSPPQVNTEAFF. CDR3 sequence (DNA): TGTGCCAGCTCGCCTCCTCAGGTGAACACTGAAGCTTTCTTT.

The CDR3 nucleotides are TGTGCCAGCAGCACAAGAGGTTCCGCGGGAGGGCAGACCACCGGGGAGCTGTTTTTT. It specifies CASSTRGSAGGQTTGELFF. V usage is TRBV7-2 and J usage is TRBJ2-2, with 9 positions matching TRBD2. V lost 5 bases and J lost 4; bases outside the gene matches: 17. Germline V lookup: CDR1 SGHTA, CDR2 FQGNSA. This CDR3 comprises 19 residues.

The V call is TRBV11-3, the J call TRBJ1-5, with 11 positions matching TRBD1. CDR3 size: 19 residues. J gave up 1 base and V 0 bases, and 8 bases lay outside the gene matches. Germline V gene sequence: CDR1 SGHNT, CDR2 YENEEA. The CDR3 region has the DNA TGTGCCAGCAGCTTAGAGGTCAACCGGGACAGGGGGAGCAATCAGCCCCAGCATTTT. Translating it yields CASSLEVNRDRGSNQPQHF.

V and J are TRBV5-8 and TRBJ1-1; the D gene is possibly TRBD1 (6 bases). The V end lost 1 base, the J end lost 1 base, and 14 bases lay between the germline ends. Germline V lookup: CDR1 SGHTS, CDR2 YDEGEE. The CDR3 extends over 16 amino acids. The CDR3 loop reads CASSLRGAATNTEAFF. CDR3 DNA: TGTGCCAGCAGCTTGCGGGGGGCTGCTACGAACACTGAAGCTTTCTTT.

CDR3 loop: CASRDRGKSYEQYF. The CDR3 DNA is TGTGCCAGCCGGGACAGGGGGAAATCATACGAGCAGTACTTC. V gene TRBV28 combines with J gene TRBJ2-7, with TRBD1 matching over 11 bases. The length of the CDR3 is 14 residues. V dropped 8 bases and J dropped 4; count of bases not matched to a gene: 7. Germline-derived CDR1 and CDR2 are MDHEN and SYDVKM.

This clone was detected once. The chain joins TRBV14 to TRBJ1-5, with D uncertain. CDR1 is SGHDN and CDR2 is FVKESK in the germline V gene. Trimming took 2 bases from V and 5 from J, leaving 10 bases between them. This CDR3 is 14 amino acids long. This CDR3 reads CASSQLGYDQPQHF. The DNA for the CDR3 is TGTGCCAGCAGCCAACTCGGTTACGATCAGCCCCAGCATTTT.

V usage is TRBV2 and J usage is TRBJ1-1; 8 positions agree with TRBD1. Per germline, CDR1 SNHLY and CDR2 FYNNEI. With V trimmed by 6 bases and J by 0 bases, 6 bases remained unmatched. The CDR3 is made up of 15 amino acids. The CDR3 spells CASSRTGRMNTEAFF. The CDR3 DNA is TGTGCCAGCAGCCGGACAGGGAGGATGAACACTGAAGCTTTCTTT.

V gene TRBV5-5 combines with J gene TRBJ1-2; tentatively, D is TRBD1 (5 bases). The CDR3 sequence is 14 residues long. Germline V lookup: CDR1 SGHKS, CDR2 YYEKEE (reference sequence). V shed 4 bases and J shed 5 bases, with 15 bases lying between them. CDR3 in amino acids: CASSHDSGKYGYTF. The CDR3 DNA follows: TGTGCCAGCAGCCACGACAGTGGTAAATATGGCTACACCTTC.

The gene calls are TRBV5-6 and TRBJ1-2, with D unresolved. V was pared by 4 bases and J by 0 bases, with 13 bases between. The CDR3 runs 15 residues. Germline CDR1 and CDR2: SGHDT and YYEEEE. Written as DNA, the CDR3 is TGTGCCAGCAGCCCCCAGTGGGGAGCTAACTATGGCTACACCTTC. It specifies CASSPQWGANYGYTF.

The rearrangement uses TRBV6-6 and TRBJ1-3; D is possibly TRBD1 (6 bases). The germline V and J ends were trimmed by 5 bases and 3 bases, with 20 bases remaining between them. The CDR3 spans 17 residues. The V gene's germline CDR1 is MNHNY and CDR2 SVGAGI (reference sequence). DNA for the CDR3: TGTGCCAGCAGTCACAGGGTTTCCCTAGGAGGTGGAAACACCATATATTTT. Translated: CASSHRVSLGGGNTIYF.

In DNA form, the CDR3 reads TGTGCCAGCAGCGTCGGGACAGTGTCCTACGAGCAGTACTTC. This codes for CASSVGTVSYEQYF. The rearrangement links TRBV7-2 to TRBJ2-7; TRBD1 aligns across 7 bases. The CDR3 loop spans 14 amino acids. The junction had 5 bases not matched to a gene; V was cut back by 5 bases and J by 1 base. Looked up from germline, CDR1 is SGHTA and CDR2 is FQGNSA.

The CDR3: CASSLASRQGIPSPLHF. The CDR3 region has the DNA TGTGCCAGCAGCTTAGCTTCTAGGCAGGGAATCCCCTCACCCCTCCACTTT. The rearrangement uses TRBV7-2 and TRBJ1-6, with D perhaps matching TRBD1 (5 bases). V lost 0 bases and J 10 bases, leaving 19 bases between the germline ends. Germline V CDR1 and CDR2: SGHTA, FQGNSA. CDR3 length equals 17 residues.

The V gene is TRBV18, the J gene TRBJ2-7, with D hard to call. CDR1 and CDR2 from the germline V gene are KGHSH and LQKENI. This CDR3 has 13 residues. V shed 0 bases and J shed 7 bases, with 10 bases lying between them. Here the CDR3 reads CASSPPIRGEQYF. As DNA, the CDR3 is TGTGCCAGCTCACCACCGATACGCGGAGAGCAGTACTTC.

Details on this clone: Distinct nucleotide sequences in the sample also encode this CDR3. The genes are TRBV12-3 or TRBV12-4 and TRBJ1-1, with a possible D match to TRBD1 (6 bases). The CDR3 length is 13 residues. Trimming pared 3 bases from V and 1 base from J, leaving 6 bases between. CDR3 amino acids: CASSLGQNTEAFF. DNA of the CDR3: TGTGCCAGCAGTTTGGGACAGAACACTGAAGCTTTCTTT.

Only one count was recorded for this clone. This chain joins TRBV12-3 or TRBV12-4 and TRBJ1-2, with TRBD1 as a possible D gene (6 bases). With 4 bases removed from V and 2 bases from J, the gap between germline ends came to 8 bases. The CDR3 spans 13 residues. The CDR3 DNA sequence: TGTGCCAGCAGTTCACAGGGAAACTATGGCTACACCTTC. Protein product: CASSSQGNYGYTF.

This clone was seen only a few times. Other DNA sequences of this sample code for an identical CDR3. The chain uses TRBV10-2 and TRBJ2-5; D is unresolved. CDR3 length: 12 amino acids. With 5 bases removed from V and 2 bases from J, the gap between germline ends came to 6 bases. Germline lookup yields CDR1 WSHSY and CDR2 SAAADI. The CDR3, as DNA: TGCGCCAGCAGTCCCGGGCAAGAGACCCAGTACTTC. Translating it yields CASSPGQETQYF.

The gene calls are TRBV29-1 and TRBJ1-2; TRBD1 aligns across 9 bases. J gave up 6 bases and V 6 bases, and 8 bases lay outside the gene matches. The CDR3 consists of 13 residues. Germline V lookup: CDR1 SQVTM, CDR2 ANQGSEA. The CDR3 DNA follows: TGCAGCGTCGCGGGACAGGGCGTGGATGGCTACACCTTC. Translated, it gives CSVAGQGVDGYTF.

The CDR3 DNA is TGTGCCAGTGCTCGGCAAGGGGGAGAGTACGAGCAGTACTTC. It is translated as CASARQGGEYEQYF. This chain joins TRBV19 and TRBJ2-7; the D gene is possibly TRBD1 (6 bases). The V end was cut by 8 bases, the J end by 4 bases, with 18 bases between. The length of the CDR3 is 14 residues. The V gene's germline CDR1 is LNHDA and CDR2 SQIVND (reference sequence).

This chain links TRBV12-3 or TRBV12-4 with TRBJ1-2; 10 bases are shared with TRBD1. J was trimmed by 8 bases and V by 6 bases; bases with no gene match: 6. The CDR3 has 13 residues. Here the CDR3 DNA reads TGTGCCAGCAGATCAGGACAGGGGGACGGCTACACCTTC. Its translation is CASRSGQGDGYTF.

The chain couples TRBV15 to TRBJ1-4; the match to TRBD1 covers 9 bases. Germline trimming cut 0 bases from V and 5 bases from J; bases unmatched to any gene: 4. The CDR3 contains 16 residues. Looked up from germline, CDR1 is LNHNV and CDR2 is YYDKDF (reference sequence). The CDR3 nucleotides read TGTGCCACCAGCAGAGACCCCGGGACAGGGAATGAAAAACTGTTTTTT. Amino acid sequence: CATSRDPGTGNEKLFF.

J is TRBJ2-7 and V is TRBV28, with a possible D match to TRBD2 (5 bases). From germline, CDR1 is MDHEN and CDR2 SYDVKM. Trimming took 4 bases from V and 4 from J, leaving 8 bases between them. The CDR3 contains 12 residues. CDR3 sequence (DNA): TGTGCCAGCAGTTGGACTCTATACGAGCAGTACTTC. Its protein is CASSWTLYEQYF.